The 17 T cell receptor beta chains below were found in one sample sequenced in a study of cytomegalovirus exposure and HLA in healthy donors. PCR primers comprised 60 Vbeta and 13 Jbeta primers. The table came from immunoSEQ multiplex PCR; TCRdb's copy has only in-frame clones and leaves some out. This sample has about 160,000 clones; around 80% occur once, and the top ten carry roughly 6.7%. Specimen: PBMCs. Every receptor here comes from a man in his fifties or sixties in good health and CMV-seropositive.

The CDR3 region has the DNA TGTGCCAGCAGCTTGGGGGGGCCAGTATTGAACACTGAAGCTTTCTTT. This translates into CASSLGGPVLNTEAFF. The V gene is TRBV5-4, the J gene TRBJ1-1; tentative D call: TRBD1 (6 bases). The CDR3 totals 16 residues. Germline CDR1 reads SGHNT; CDR2 reads YYREEE (reference sequence). Deletions cut 0 bases from V and 0 bases from J, with 12 bases between. Combining the CDR3 with reference TRBV5-4 and TRBJ1-1 gives the whole variable domain ETGVTQSPTHLIKTRGQQVTLRCSSQSGHNTVSWYQQALGQGPQFIFQYYREEENGRGNFPPRFSGLQFPNYSSELNVNALELDDSALYLCASSLGGPVLNTEAFFGQGTRLTVV.

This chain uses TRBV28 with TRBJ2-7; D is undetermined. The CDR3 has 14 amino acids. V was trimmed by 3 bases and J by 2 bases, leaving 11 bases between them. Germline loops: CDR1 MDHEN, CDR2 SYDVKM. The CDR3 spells CASSFVLATYEQYF. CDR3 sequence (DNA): TGTGCCAGCAGTTTTGTTCTCGCTACCTACGAGCAGTACTTC.

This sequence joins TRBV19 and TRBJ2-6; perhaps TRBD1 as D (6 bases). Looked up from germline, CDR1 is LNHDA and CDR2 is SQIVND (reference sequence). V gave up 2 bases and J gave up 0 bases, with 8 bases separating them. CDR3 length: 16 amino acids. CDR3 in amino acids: CASSIRGYSGANVLTF. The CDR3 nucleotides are TGTGCCAGTAGTATAAGGGGGTACTCTGGGGCCAACGTCCTGACTTTC.

CDR3 protein: CASSFEGNTEAFF. CDR3 bases: TGTGCCAGCAGCTTTGAGGGGAACACTGAAGCTTTCTTT. The chain is built from TRBV7-9 and TRBJ1-1, with D uncertain. Germline V gene data show CDR1 as SEHNR and CDR2 as FQNEAQ (reference sequence). The V gene lost 3 bases and the J gene lost 1 base, with 6 bases spanning the gap. The CDR3 length is 13 residues. Supplemented by reference TRBV7-9 and TRBJ1-1, the full variable domain reads DTGVSQNPRHKITKRGQNVTFRCDPISEHNRLYWYRQTLGQGPEFLTYFQNEAQLEKSRLLSDRFSAERPKGSFSTLEIQRTEQGDSAMYLCASSFEGNTEAFFGQGTRLTVV.

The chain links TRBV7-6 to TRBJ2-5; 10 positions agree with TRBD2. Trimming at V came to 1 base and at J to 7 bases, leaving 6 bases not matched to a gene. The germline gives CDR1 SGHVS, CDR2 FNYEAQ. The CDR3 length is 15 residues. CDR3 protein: CASSLVGTSDGTQYF. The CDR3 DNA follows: TGTGCCAGCAGCTTAGTGGGGACTAGCGATGGGACCCAGTACTTC.

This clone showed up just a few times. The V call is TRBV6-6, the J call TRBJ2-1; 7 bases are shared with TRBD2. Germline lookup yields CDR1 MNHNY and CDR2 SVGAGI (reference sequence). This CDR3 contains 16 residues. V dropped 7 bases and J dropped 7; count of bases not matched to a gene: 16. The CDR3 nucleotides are TGTGCCAGCATCAAGGGACTAACGGGGATACAAAATGAGCAGTTCTTC. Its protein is CASIKGLTGIQNEQFF.

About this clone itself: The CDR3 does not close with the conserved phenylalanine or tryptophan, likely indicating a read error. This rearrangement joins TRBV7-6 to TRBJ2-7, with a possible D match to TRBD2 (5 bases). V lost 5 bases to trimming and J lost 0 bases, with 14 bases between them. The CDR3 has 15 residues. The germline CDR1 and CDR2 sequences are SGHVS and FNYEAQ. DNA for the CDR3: TGTGCCAGCAGCCTGAGAGCGGTGCTCTCCTACGAGCAGTACATC. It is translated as CASSLRAVLSYEQYI.

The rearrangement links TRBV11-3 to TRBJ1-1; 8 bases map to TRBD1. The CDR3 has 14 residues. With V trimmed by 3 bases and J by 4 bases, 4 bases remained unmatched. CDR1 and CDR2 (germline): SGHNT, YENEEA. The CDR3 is CASSLRTGRTEAFF. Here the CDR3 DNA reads TGTGCCAGCAGCTTGAGGACAGGGCGCACTGAAGCTTTCTTT.

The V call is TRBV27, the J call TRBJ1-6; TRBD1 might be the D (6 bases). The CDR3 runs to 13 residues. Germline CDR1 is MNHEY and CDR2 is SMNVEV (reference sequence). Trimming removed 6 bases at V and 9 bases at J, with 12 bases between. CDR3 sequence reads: CASRRTVISPLHF. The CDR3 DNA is TGTGCCAGCAGGAGGACAGTAATTTCACCCCTCCACTTT.

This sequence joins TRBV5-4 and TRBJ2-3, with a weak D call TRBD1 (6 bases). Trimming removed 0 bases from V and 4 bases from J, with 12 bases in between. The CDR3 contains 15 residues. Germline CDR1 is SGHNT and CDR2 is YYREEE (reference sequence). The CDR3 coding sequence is TGTGCCAGCAGCTTGGACCAGGGGAAGGCAGATACGCAGTATTTT. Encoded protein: CASSLDQGKADTQYF. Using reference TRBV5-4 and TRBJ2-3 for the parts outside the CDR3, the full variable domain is ETGVTQSPTHLIKTRGQQVTLRCSSQSGHNTVSWYQQALGQGPQFIFQYYREEENGRGNFPPRFSGLQFPNYSSELNVNALELDDSALYLCASSLDQGKADTQYFGPGTRLTVL.

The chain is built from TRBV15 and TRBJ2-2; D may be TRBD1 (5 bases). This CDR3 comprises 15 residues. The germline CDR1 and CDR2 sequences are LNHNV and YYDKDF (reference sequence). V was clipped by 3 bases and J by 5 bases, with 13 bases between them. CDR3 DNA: TGTGCCACCAGCAGGATCAGGGATGGTACCGGGGAGCTGTTTTTT. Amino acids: CATSRIRDGTGELFF.

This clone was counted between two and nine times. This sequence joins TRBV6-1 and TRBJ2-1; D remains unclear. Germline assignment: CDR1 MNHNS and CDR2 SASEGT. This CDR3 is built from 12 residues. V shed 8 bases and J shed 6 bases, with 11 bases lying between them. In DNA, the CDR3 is TGTGCCAGCGTAAATCCTCCCAATGAGCAGTTCTTC. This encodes CASVNPPNEQFF.

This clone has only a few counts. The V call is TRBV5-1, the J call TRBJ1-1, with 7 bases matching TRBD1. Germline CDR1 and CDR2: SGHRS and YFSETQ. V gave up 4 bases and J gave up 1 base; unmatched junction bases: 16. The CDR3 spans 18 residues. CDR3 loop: CASSPYETGKVWNTEAFF. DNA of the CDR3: TGCGCCAGCAGCCCCTACGAGACAGGGAAGGTGTGGAACACTGAAGCTTTCTTT.

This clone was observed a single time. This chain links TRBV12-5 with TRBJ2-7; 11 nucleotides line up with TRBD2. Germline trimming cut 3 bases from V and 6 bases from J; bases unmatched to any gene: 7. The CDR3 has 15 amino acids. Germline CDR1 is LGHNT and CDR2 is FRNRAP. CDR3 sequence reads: CASGLTSGGTLEQYF. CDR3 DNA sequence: TGTGCTAGTGGTTTAACTAGCGGGGGAACACTCGAGCAGTACTTC.

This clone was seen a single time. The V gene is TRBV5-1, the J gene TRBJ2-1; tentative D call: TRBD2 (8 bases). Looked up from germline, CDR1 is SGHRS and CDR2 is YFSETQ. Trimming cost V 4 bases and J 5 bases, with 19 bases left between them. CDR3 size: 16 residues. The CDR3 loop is CASSREGQSNNNEQFF. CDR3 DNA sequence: TGCGCCAGCAGCCGGGAGGGACAGTCAAATAACAATGAGCAGTTCTTC.

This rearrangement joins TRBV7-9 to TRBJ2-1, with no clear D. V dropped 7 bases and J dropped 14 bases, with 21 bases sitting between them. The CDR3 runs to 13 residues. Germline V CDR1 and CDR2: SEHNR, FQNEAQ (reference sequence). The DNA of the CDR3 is TGTGCCAGCACCCAGGCAGGCAAGCTTTTCAAGTTCTTC. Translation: CASTQAGKLFKFF.

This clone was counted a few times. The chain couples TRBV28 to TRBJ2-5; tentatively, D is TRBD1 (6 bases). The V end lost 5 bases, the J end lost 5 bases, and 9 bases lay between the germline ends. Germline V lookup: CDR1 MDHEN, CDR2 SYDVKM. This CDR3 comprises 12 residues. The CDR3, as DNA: TGTGCCAGCAGTCAGGGGCGGGAGACCCAGTACTTC. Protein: CASSQGRETQYF.